The 30 T cell receptor beta chains presented below share a single source sample, sequenced in a study of OX40 agonist ivuxolimab in advanced cancers. Data came from immunoSEQ multiplex PCR; TCRdb stores just in-frame clones and leaves some out. The sample has 75,000 to 95,000 clones, 85% to 90% seen once; the top ten hold about 7.7%. Sequenced here: CD4+ or CD8+ T cells sorted from blood, sampled in a trial of the OX40 agonist ivuxolimab. The receptors here all came from an adult with an advanced solid tumor such as melanoma, head and neck, liver or kidney cancer.

The CDR3 sequence is CASSPKLRTSGRYEQYF. CDR3 in DNA: TGTGCCAGCAGCCCGAAGTTAAGGACTAGCGGGAGGTACGAGCAGTACTTC. The chain employs TRBV28 and TRBJ2-7; 14 bases line up with TRBD2. Germline assignment: CDR1 MDHEN and CDR2 SYDVKM. The CDR3 totals 17 residues. The trim removed 6 bases at V and 4 bases at J, leaving 11 bases unmatched.

The chain uses TRBV5-6 and TRBJ2-3; 9 bases agree with TRBD2. Per the germline V gene, CDR1 is SGHDT and CDR2 is YYEEEE. Unmatched junction bases numbered 8, after V lost 4 bases and J lost 2 bases. The CDR3 runs 16 residues. The CDR3 here is CASSPGLAGFTDTQYF. Here the CDR3 DNA reads TGTGCCAGCAGCCCCGGGCTAGCGGGATTCACAGATACGCAGTATTTT. The full variable domain, completed using reference TRBV5-6 and TRBJ2-3, is DAGVTQSPTHLIKTRGQQVTLRCSPKSGHDTVSWYQQALGQGPQFIFQYYEEEERQRGNFPDRFSGHQFPNYSSELNVNALLLGDSALYLCASSPGLAGFTDTQYFGPGTRLTVL.

This clone has only one observation. The rearrangement joins TRBV13 to TRBJ2-4; D remains ambiguous. The CDR3 sequence is 15 residues long. V lost 0 bases and J lost 8, with 14 bases in between. The V gene's germline CDR1 is PRHDT and CDR2 FYEKMQ (reference sequence). CDR3 coding DNA: TGTGCCAGCAGCTTAGGAAGCCGTCCCCGGGACATTCAGTACTTC. Its translation is CASSLGSRPRDIQYF.

This chain uses TRBV7-8 with TRBJ2-3; TRBD2 matches at 13 bases. Trimming took 5 bases from V and 2 from J; bases not matched to a gene: 4. The germline V gene has CDR1 SGHVS and CDR2 FQNEAQ. The CDR3 sequence is 16 residues long. The CDR3 DNA sequence: TGTGCCAGCAGCAAACTAGCGGGAGGGCCCACAGATACGCAGTATTTT. Translating gives CASSKLAGGPTDTQYF.

The J gene is TRBJ1-6, the V gene TRBV30, with no clear D. This CDR3 spans 14 amino acids. V was trimmed by 4 bases and J by 3 bases, leaving 10 bases between them. Germline V gene data show CDR1 as GTSNPN and CDR2 as SVGIG (reference sequence). DNA of the CDR3: TGTGCCTGGAAGAAGGTTCTCTATAATTCACCCCTCCACTTT. It codes for CAWKKVLYNSPLHF. Supplemented by reference TRBV30 and TRBJ1-6, the full variable domain reads SQTIHQWPATLVQPVGSPLSLECTVEGTSNPNLYWYRQAAGRGLQLLFYSVGIGQISSEVPQNLSASRPQDRQFILSSKKLLLSDSGFYLCAWKKVLYNSPLHFGNGTRLTVT.

The chain is built from TRBV4-1 and TRBJ1-1; no clear D. Looked up from germline, CDR1 is MGHRA and CDR2 is YSYEKL. The CDR3 spans 14 residues. V dropped 2 bases and J dropped 0 bases, with 7 bases sitting between them. CDR3 sequence (DNA): TGCGCCAGCAGCCAACCAAATATGAACACTGAAGCTTTCTTT. As protein: CASSQPNMNTEAFF.

This CDR3 reads CASSLVGTGLDTQYF. The DNA for the CDR3 is TGTGCCAGCAGCTTAGTCGGGACAGGATTAGATACGCAGTATTTT. V usage is TRBV7-9 and J usage is TRBJ2-3; TRBD1 aligns across 8 bases. Germline lookup yields CDR1 SEHNR and CDR2 FQNEAQ (reference sequence). V trimming: 1 base; J trimming: 5 bases; junction bases outside the gene matches: 5. This CDR3 is 15 amino acids long. The full variable domain, its missing parts supplied by reference TRBV7-9 and TRBJ2-3, is DTGVSQNPRHKITKRGQNVTFRCDPISEHNRLYWYRQTLGQGPEFLTYFQNEAQLEKSRLLSDRFSAERPKGSFSTLEIQRTEQGDSAMYLCASSLVGTGLDTQYFGPGTRLTVL.

The chain recombines TRBV19 with TRBJ1-2; D is unresolved. Trimming pared 6 bases from V and 4 bases from J, leaving 6 bases between. CDR1 LNHDA and CDR2 SQIVND come from the germline V gene (reference sequence). The CDR3 has 11 residues. This chain's CDR3 is CASRISYGYTF. The CDR3 nucleotides read TGTGCCAGTAGGATATCCTATGGCTACACCTTC.

This chain uses TRBV7-9 with TRBJ2-1; D gene unclear. The CDR3 spans 13 residues. Germline CDR1 and CDR2: SEHNR and FQNEAQ (reference sequence). V was trimmed by 2 bases and J by 5 bases, leaving 7 bases between them. The CDR3 sequence: CASSLSVNNEQFF. The CDR3 region has the DNA TGTGCCAGCAGCTTATCAGTGAACAATGAGCAGTTCTTC.

The V call is TRBV7-3, the J call TRBJ2-1; 8 bases are shared with TRBD2. The CDR3 totals 15 residues. The V segment lost 0 bases and the J segment 3 bases; nucleotides outside the gene matches: 1. Germline V CDR1 and CDR2: SGHTA, FQGTGA. CDR3 nucleotide sequence: TGTGCCAGCAGCTTAACCCGGGAGGGCTACAATGAGCAGTTCTTC. Amino acids: CASSLTREGYNEQFF.

The CDR3 loop is CASSPRRSYNEQFF. The DNA for the CDR3 is TGTGCCAGCAGCCCCCGGAGATCCTACAATGAGCAGTTCTTC. V gene TRBV9 combines with J gene TRBJ2-1; D ambiguous. V shed 4 bases and J shed 1 base, with 9 bases lying between them. There are 14 residues in the CDR3. Germline loops: CDR1 SGDLS, CDR2 YYNGEE.

The chain employs TRBV5-1 and TRBJ1-2, with D hard to call. The CDR3 runs to 15 residues. Looked up from germline, CDR1 is SGHRS and CDR2 is YFSETQ. Deletions cut 2 bases from V and 0 bases from J, with 11 bases between. The CDR3 loop is CASSFSGIANYGYTF. In DNA form, the CDR3 reads TGCGCCAGCAGCTTCTCCGGGATAGCTAACTATGGCTACACCTTC.

The gene calls are TRBV19 and TRBJ1-5; D gene ambiguous. CDR1 is LNHDA, CDR2 SQIVND, per germline (reference sequence). Trimming stripped 1 base from V and 1 base from J, with 11 bases between. The CDR3 runs 16 residues. Here the CDR3 DNA reads TGTGCCAGTAGTATAGTCGGGTGGCACAGCAATCAGCCCCAGCATTTT. Its translation: CASSIVGWHSNQPQHF.

The rearrangement uses TRBV5-1 and TRBJ1-4; D unresolved. Trimming shortened V by 3 bases and J by 1 base, and 10 bases separated the two germline ends. This CDR3 has 15 amino acids. The germline V gene encodes CDR1 SGHRS and CDR2 YFSETQ. This CDR3 reads CASSSGRGTNEKLFF. CDR3 nucleotides: TGCGCCAGCAGCTCCGGTCGGGGAACTAATGAAAAACTGTTTTTT.

This clone was found once. This chain connects TRBV28 to TRBJ1-1, with D possibly TRBD1 on 6 matching bases. The CDR3 length is 14 residues. CDR1 MDHEN and CDR2 SYDVKM come from the germline V gene. V was shortened by 6 bases and J by 0 bases, with 11 bases between the two germline ends. The CDR3 sequence is CASRIDRLNTEAFF. CDR3 nucleotide sequence: TGTGCCAGCAGGATAGACAGGCTGAACACTGAAGCTTTCTTT.

The gene calls are TRBV7-9 and TRBJ2-7, with 11 bases that match TRBD1. Germline V gene data show CDR1 as SEHNR and CDR2 as FQNEAQ (reference sequence). V trimming: 3 bases; J trimming: 4 bases; junction bases outside the gene matches: 2. The CDR3 is made up of 14 amino acids. Here the CDR3 reads CASSLGQGVYEQYF. In DNA form, the CDR3 reads TGTGCCAGCAGCTTGGGACAGGGGGTGTACGAGCAGTACTTC.

The chain joins TRBV4-2 to TRBJ2-7, with D unclear. V was cut by 5 bases and J by 7 bases, with 15 bases left in between. Germline CDR1 LGHNA, CDR2 YNFKEQ. The CDR3 contains 13 residues. In nucleotides, the CDR3 is TGTGCCAGCAGCTTGGAACCCCTGGGGGAGCAGTACTTC. It codes for CASSLEPLGEQYF.

The chain uses TRBV5-1 and TRBJ2-5, with a tentative D call TRBD1 (5 bases). The germline CDR1 and CDR2 sequences are SGHRS and YFSETQ. V was cut by 4 bases and J by 4 bases, with 14 bases left in between. This CDR3 is built from 14 residues. CDR3 residues: CASSLAGIGETQYF. The CDR3 nucleotides read TGCGCCAGCAGCCTTGCAGGGATAGGAGAGACCCAGTACTTC.

In its sample, this clone was seen once. This chain uses TRBV5-1 with TRBJ2-1, with a weak D call TRBD1 (5 bases). V lost 0 bases and J lost 0, with 13 bases in between. The CDR3 contains 17 residues. CDR1 and CDR2 (germline): SGHRS, YFSETQ. The CDR3 sequence: CASSLASRTSSYNEQFF. As DNA, the CDR3 is TGCGCCAGCAGCTTGGCGAGTCGGACAAGCTCCTACAATGAGCAGTTCTTC.

The chain uses TRBV11-2 and TRBJ1-1; D unresolved. CDR1 SGHAT and CDR2 FQNNGV come from the germline V gene. This CDR3 spans 16 amino acids. The ends were cut back, 0 bases at V and 4 bases at J, with 15 bases in the middle. The CDR3 coding sequence is TGTGCCAGCAGCTTAGATCTTTGGGTGAGGCCCACTGAAGCTTTCTTT. Protein: CASSLDLWVRPTEAFF.

The chain joins TRBV5-6 to TRBJ2-2, with D possibly matching TRBD2 (6 bases). The CDR3 is made up of 13 amino acids. CDR1 SGHDT and CDR2 YYEEEE come from the germline V gene. V shed 2 bases and J shed 6 bases, with 8 bases lying between them. CDR3 DNA sequence: TGTGCCAGCAGCTTAGGAGGGGCCGGGGAGCTGTTTTTT. Translation: CASSLGGAGELFF.

The gene calls are TRBV5-1 and TRBJ2-7, with a tentative D call TRBD1 (6 bases). Germline CDR1 SGHRS, CDR2 YFSETQ. The CDR3 length is 15 residues. V lost 3 bases to trimming and J lost 4 bases, with 17 bases between them. Here the CDR3 reads CASSWADSFEYEQYF. Written as DNA, the CDR3 is TGCGCCAGCAGCTGGGCGGACAGTTTCGAATACGAGCAGTACTTC.

The chain is built from TRBV29-1 and TRBJ2-1; 8 nucleotides line up with TRBD1. The V and J ends lost 5 bases and 6 bases, in that order; junction bases with no gene match: 3. Germline V gene lookup returns CDR1 SQVTM and CDR2 ANQGSEA. This CDR3 comprises 12 residues. The CDR3 protein is CSVTTGGNEQFF. For the CDR3, the DNA is TGCAGCGTTACCACAGGGGGCAATGAGCAGTTCTTC.

The chain uses TRBV4-2 and TRBJ2-7; 9 bases line up with TRBD1. The germline V gene encodes CDR1 LGHNA and CDR2 YNFKEQ. Trimming removed 4 bases from V and 7 bases from J; junction bases left unmatched: 11. The CDR3 loop spans 15 amino acids. The CDR3 DNA sequence: TGTGCCAGCAGCCTAGGGACAGGGACAGCCTGGGAGCAGTACTTC. This gives the protein CASSLGTGTAWEQYF.

This clone was observed a handful of times. V is TRBV7-2 and J is TRBJ1-1, with no clear D. Germline assignment: CDR1 SGHTA and CDR2 FQGNSA. The CDR3 totals 14 residues. Trimming pared 9 bases from V and 0 bases from J, leaving 14 bases between. The CDR3 DNA reads TGTGCCAGGGAATGGGGTTCAATGAACACTGAAGCTTTCTTT. Protein product: CAREWGSMNTEAFF.

The rearrangement joins TRBV11-2 to TRBJ1-6, with unresolved D. CDR3 length: 15 residues. CDR1 and CDR2 from the germline V gene are SGHAT and FQNNGV. V dropped 0 bases and J dropped 9 bases, with 12 bases sitting between them. The DNA for the CDR3 is TGTGCCAGCAGCTTAGAAAGAGGTCGGGGTTCACCCCTCCACTTT. Translated: CASSLERGRGSPLHF.

The V and J genes are TRBV7-9 and TRBJ1-2; D unresolved. V lost 0 bases and J 5 bases, leaving 7 bases between the germline ends. Germline loops: CDR1 SEHNR, CDR2 FQNEAQ (reference sequence). There are 13 residues in the CDR3. This CDR3 is CASSLAPEYGYTF. The CDR3 region has the DNA TGTGCCAGCAGCTTAGCGCCTGAGTATGGCTACACCTTC.

V gene TRBV6-6 combines with J gene TRBJ2-7; possibly TRBD2 for D (5 bases). This CDR3 region has 14 residues. Germline-derived CDR1 and CDR2 are MNHNY and SVGAGI (reference sequence). Trimming removed 5 bases at V and 5 bases at J, with 16 bases between. CDR3 sequence reads: CASSEVRLADEQYF. The DNA of the CDR3 is TGTGCCAGCAGTGAGGTTCGGCTAGCTGACGAGCAGTACTTC.

The chain uses TRBV27 and TRBJ2-7; D remains ambiguous. Germline CDR1 MNHEY, CDR2 SMNVEV (reference sequence). Trimming removed 4 bases at V and 5 bases at J, with 18 bases between. The CDR3 consists of 15 residues. CDR3 sequence: CASSYGRGLRHEQYF. The CDR3 nucleotides read TGTGCCAGCAGTTACGGGCGTGGGCTGCGGCACGAGCAGTACTTC.

The chain uses TRBV27 and TRBJ1-5, with D possibly being TRBD1 (6 bases). Trimming removed 5 bases from V and 7 bases from J, with 15 bases in between. Germline CDR1 is MNHEY and CDR2 is SMNVEV (reference sequence). This CDR3 is 14 amino acids long. The CDR3 reads CASSRGRGSQPQHF. In nucleotides, the CDR3 is TGTGCCAGCAGTCGGGGCAGGGGCAGCCAGCCCCAGCATTTT.